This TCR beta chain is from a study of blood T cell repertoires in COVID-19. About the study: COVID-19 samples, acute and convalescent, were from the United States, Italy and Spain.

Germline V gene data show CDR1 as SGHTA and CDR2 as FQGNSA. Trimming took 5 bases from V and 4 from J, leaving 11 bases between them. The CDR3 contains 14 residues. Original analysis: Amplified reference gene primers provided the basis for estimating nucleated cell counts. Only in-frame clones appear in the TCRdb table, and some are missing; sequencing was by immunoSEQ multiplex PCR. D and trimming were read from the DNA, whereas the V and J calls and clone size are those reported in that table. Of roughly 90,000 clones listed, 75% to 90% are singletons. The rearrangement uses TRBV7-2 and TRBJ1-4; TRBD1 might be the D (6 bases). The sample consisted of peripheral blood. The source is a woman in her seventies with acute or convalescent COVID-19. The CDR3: CASSPTGNNEKLFF. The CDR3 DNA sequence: TGTGCCAGCAGCCCCACAGGGAATAATGAAAAACTGTTTTTT.